This T cell receptor (beta chain) was recorded in a study of OX40 agonist ivuxolimab in advanced cancers. In the study overall: Patients were treated with intravenous ivuxolimab, dosed at 0.01 to 10 mg/kg and infused every 2 weeks.

The cohort excluded patients with autoimmune disease history or systemic immunosuppression. Sampling of blood occurred at baseline, cycle 4 day 1, and cycle 7 day 1. CDR1 is MNHNY, CDR2 SVGAGI, per germline (reference sequence). V dropped 11 bases and J dropped 2 bases, with 16 bases sitting between them. CDR3 length equals 14 residues. Profiling relied on immunoSEQ multiplex PCR, and the TCRdb table lists in-frame clones only, not all of them. This sample has tens of thousands of clones, with roughly 89% found just once. The sample consisted of CD4+ or CD8+ T cells sorted from blood, taken in a trial of the OX40 agonist ivuxolimab. The origin of this receptor is an adult with an advanced solid tumor such as melanoma, head and neck, liver or kidney cancer. V is TRBV6-6 and J is TRBJ1-5; no clear D gene. In DNA form, the CDR3 reads TGTGCCTCCCGAATAGAAGGTGGCAATCAGCCCCAGCATTTT. Encoded protein: CASRIEGGNQPQHF.